The source of this T cell receptor (beta chain) is a study of OX40 agonist ivuxolimab in advanced cancers. Study-level findings and limits: Averaged across samples, CD8+ T cells carried more expanded clones than CD4+ did. Low levels of normalized T-cell clonal expansion also appeared in some nonresponders.

This table comes from immunoSEQ multiplex PCR, and its TCRdb copy is limited to in-frame clones, with some not included. Of 70,000 to 85,000 clones listed, around 83% are singletons. Turning to this clone: Its antigen is undetermined.

Blood sampling was done at baseline, cycle 4 day 1, and cycle 7 day 1. Germline lookup yields CDR1 SGDLS and CDR2 YYNGEE. Between the trimmed V and J ends, which lost 0 bases and 4 bases, there was a span of 4 bases. The CDR3 loop spans 13 amino acids. The specimen comprised CD4+ or CD8+ T cells sorted from blood, sampled in a trial of the OX40 agonist ivuxolimab. This sequence joins TRBV9 and TRBJ2-2; D unresolved. The sequence derives from an adult with an advanced solid tumor such as melanoma, head and neck, liver or kidney cancer. This CDR3 is CASSVVTTGELFF. The DNA for the CDR3 is TGTGCCAGCAGCGTAGTAACCACCGGGGAGCTGTTTTTT.